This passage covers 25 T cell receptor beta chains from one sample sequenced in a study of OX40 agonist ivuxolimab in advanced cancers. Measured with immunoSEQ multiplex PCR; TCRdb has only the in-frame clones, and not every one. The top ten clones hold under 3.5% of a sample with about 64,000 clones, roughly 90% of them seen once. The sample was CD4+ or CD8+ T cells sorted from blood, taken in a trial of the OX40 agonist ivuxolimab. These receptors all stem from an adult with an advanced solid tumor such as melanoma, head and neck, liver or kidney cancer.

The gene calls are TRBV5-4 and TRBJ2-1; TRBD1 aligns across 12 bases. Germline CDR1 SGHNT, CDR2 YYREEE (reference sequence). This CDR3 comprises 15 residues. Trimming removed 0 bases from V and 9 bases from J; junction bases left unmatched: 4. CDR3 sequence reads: CASSLEGTGGSEQFF. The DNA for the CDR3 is TGTGCCAGCAGCTTGGAGGGGACAGGGGGCAGTGAGCAGTTCTTC.

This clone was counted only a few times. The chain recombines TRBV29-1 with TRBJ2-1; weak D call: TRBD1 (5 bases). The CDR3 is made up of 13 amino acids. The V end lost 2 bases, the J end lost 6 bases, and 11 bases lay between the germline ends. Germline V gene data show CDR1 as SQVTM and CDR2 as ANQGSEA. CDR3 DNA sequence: TGCAGCGTTGAACTAGGGGTTGGCAATGAGCAGTTCTTC. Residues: CSVELGVGNEQFF.

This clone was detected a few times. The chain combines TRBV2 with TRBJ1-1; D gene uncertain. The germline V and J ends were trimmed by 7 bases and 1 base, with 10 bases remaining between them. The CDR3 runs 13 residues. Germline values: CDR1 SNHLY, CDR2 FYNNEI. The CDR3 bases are TGTGCCAGCACCACGGACGGGAACACTGAAGCTTTCTTT. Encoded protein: CASTTDGNTEAFF.

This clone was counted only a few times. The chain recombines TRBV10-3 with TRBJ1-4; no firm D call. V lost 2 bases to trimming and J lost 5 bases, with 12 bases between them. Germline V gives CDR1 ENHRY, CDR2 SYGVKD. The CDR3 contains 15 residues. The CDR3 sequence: CAISENAAANEKLFF. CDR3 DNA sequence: TGTGCCATCAGTGAGAACGCAGCGGCGAATGAAAAACTGTTTTTT.

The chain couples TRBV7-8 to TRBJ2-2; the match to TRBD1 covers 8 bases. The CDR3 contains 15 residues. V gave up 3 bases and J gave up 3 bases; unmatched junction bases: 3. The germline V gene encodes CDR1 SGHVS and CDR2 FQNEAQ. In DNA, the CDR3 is TGTGCCAGCAGCTTCGAACAGGGGGACACCGGGGAGCTGTTTTTT. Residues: CASSFEQGDTGELFF.

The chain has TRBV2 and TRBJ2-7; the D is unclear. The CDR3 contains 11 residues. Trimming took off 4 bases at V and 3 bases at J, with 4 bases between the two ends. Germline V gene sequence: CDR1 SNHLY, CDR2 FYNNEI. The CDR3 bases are TGTGCCAGCAGTGCCTACTACGAGCAGTACTTC. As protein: CASSAYYEQYF.

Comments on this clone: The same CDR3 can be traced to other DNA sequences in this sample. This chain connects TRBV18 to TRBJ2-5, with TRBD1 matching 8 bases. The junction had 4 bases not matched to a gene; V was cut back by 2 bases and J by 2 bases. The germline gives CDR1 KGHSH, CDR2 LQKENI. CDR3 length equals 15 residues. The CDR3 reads CASSPAGTGQETQYF. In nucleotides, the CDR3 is TGTGCCAGCTCACCAGCTGGGACAGGTCAAGAGACCCAGTACTTC.

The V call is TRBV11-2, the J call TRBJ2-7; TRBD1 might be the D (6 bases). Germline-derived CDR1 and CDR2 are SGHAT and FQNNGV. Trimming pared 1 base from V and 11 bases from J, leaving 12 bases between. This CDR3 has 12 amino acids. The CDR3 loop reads CASSLGVSGEYF. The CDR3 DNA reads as TGTGCCAGCAGCTTAGGTGTCTCAGGGGAGTACTTC.

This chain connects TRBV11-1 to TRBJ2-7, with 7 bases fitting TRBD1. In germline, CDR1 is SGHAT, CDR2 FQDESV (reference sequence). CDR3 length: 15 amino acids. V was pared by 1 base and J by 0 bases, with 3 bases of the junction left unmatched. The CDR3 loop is CASSLDGTDSYEQYF. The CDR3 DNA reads TGTGCCAGCAGCTTAGACGGGACAGACTCCTACGAGCAGTACTTC. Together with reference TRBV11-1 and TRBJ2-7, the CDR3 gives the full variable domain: EAEVAQSPRYKITEKSQAVAFWCDPISGHATLYWYRQILGQGPELLVQFQDESVVDDSQLPKDRFSAERLKGVDSTLKIQPAELGDSAMYLCASSLDGTDSYEQYFGPGTRLTVT.

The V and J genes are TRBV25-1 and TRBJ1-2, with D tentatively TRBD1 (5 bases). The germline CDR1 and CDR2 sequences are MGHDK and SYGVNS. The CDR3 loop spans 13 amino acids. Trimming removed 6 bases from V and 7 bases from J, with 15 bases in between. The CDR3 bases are TGTGCCAGCAGCGGACATTTCCTGCCTGGCTACACCTTC. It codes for CASSGHFLPGYTF.

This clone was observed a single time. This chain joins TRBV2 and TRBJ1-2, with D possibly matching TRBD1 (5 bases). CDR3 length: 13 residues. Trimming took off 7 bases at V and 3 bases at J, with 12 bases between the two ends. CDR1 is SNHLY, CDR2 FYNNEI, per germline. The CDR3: CASNQGDHYGYTF. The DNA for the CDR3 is TGTGCCAGCAATCAAGGGGACCACTATGGCTACACCTTC.

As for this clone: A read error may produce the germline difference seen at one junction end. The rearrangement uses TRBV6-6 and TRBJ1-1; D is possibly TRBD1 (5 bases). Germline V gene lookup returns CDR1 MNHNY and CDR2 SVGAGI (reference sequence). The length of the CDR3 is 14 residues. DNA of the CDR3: TGTGCCATCAGTGAGTCGGGGGGGGACACTGAAGCTTTCTTT. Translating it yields CAISESGGDTEAFF.

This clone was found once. The CDR3 here is CASSPPPGQGYRGYTF. DNA of the CDR3: TGTGCCAGCAGCCCCCCCCCTGGACAGGGGTATCGGGGCTACACCTTC. This chain connects TRBV7-2 to TRBJ1-2; TRBD1 matches 9 bases. The CDR3 is made up of 16 amino acids. The trim removed 5 bases at V and 8 bases at J, leaving 15 bases unmatched. Germline V CDR1 and CDR2: SGHTA, FQGNSA.

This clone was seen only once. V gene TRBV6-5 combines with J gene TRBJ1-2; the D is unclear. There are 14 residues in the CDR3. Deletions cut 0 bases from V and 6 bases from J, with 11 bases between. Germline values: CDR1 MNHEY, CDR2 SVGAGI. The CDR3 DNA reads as TGTGCCAGCAGTTACTCGGGTGGGATCGATGGCTACACCTTC. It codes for CASSYSGGIDGYTF.

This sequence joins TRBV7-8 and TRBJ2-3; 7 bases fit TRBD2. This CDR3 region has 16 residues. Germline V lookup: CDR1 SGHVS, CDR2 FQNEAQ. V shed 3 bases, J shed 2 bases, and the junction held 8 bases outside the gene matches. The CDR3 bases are TGTGCCAGCAGCTTTGCTCTAGCGGAAATCACAGATACGCAGTATTTT. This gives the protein CASSFALAEITDTQYF.

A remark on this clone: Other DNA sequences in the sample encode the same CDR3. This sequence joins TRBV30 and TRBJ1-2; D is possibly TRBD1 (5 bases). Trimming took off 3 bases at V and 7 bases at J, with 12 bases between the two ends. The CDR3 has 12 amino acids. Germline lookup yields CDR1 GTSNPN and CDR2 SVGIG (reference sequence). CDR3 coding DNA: TGTGCCTGGAGCGGGCAGGGCGCTGGCTACACCTTC. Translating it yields CAWSGQGAGYTF.

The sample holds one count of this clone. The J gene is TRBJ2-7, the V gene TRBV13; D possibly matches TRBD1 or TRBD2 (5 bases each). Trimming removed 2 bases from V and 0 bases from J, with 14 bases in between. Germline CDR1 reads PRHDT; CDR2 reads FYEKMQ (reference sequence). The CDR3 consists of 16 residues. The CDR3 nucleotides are TGTGCCAGCAGCTTATCCTGGGGGATACACTCCTACGAGCAGTACTTC. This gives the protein CASSLSWGIHSYEQYF.

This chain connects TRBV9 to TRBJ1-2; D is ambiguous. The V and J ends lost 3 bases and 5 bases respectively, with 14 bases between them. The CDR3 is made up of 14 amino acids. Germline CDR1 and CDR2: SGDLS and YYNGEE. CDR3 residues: CASSALGDGYGYTF. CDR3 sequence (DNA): TGTGCCAGCAGCGCTCTGGGCGATGGATATGGCTACACCTTC. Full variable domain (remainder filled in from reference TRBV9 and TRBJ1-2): DSGVTQTPKHLITATGQRVTLRCSPRSGDLSVYWYQQSLDQGLQFLIQYYNGEERAKGNILERFSAQQFPDLHSELNLSSLELGDSALYFCASSALGDGYGYTFGSGTRLTVV.

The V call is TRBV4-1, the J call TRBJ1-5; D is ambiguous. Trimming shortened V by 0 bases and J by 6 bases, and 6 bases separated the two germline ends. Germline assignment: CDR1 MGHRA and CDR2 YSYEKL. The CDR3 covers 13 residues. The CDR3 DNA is TGCGCCAGCAGCCAAGATTGGGGTCAGCCCCAGCATTTT. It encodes CASSQDWGQPQHF.

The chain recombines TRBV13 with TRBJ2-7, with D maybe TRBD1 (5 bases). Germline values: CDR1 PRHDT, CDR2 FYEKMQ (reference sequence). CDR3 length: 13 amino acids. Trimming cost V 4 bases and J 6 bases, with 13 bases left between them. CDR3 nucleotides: TGTGCCAGCAGCTCGCTCCTTGGGGCCGAGCAGTACTTC. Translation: CASSSLLGAEQYF.

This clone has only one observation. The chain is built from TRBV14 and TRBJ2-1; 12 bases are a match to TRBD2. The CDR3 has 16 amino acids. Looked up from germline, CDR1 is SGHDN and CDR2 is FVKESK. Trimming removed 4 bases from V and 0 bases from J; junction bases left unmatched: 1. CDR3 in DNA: TGTGCCAGCAGCCCACTAGCGGGAGGCTCCTACAATGAGCAGTTCTTC. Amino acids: CASSPLAGGSYNEQFF.

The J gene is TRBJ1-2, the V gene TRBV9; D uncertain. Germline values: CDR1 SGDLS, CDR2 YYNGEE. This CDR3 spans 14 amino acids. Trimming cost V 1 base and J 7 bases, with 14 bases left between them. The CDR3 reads CASSVSNQPFGYTF. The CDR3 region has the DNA TGTGCCAGCAGCGTATCAAACCAACCCTTTGGCTACACCTTC.

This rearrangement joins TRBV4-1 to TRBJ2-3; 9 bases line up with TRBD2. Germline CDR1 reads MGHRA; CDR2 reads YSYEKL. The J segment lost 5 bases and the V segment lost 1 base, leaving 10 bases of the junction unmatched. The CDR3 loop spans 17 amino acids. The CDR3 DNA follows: TGCGCCAGCAGCCAAGCGGGACTAGCACCAGGAGGAGATACGCAGTATTTT. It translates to CASSQAGLAPGGDTQYF.

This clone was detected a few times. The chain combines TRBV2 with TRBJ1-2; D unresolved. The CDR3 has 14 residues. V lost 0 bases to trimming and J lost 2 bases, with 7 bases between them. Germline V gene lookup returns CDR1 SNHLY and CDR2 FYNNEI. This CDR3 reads CASSEAGGNYGYTF. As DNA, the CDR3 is TGTGCCAGCAGTGAAGCTGGTGGGAACTATGGCTACACCTTC. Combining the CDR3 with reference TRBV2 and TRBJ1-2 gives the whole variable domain EPEVTQTPSHQVTQMGQEVILRCVPISNHLYFYWYRQILGQKVEFLVSFYNNEISEKSEIFDDQFSVERPDGSNFTLKIRSTKLEDSAMYFCASSEAGGNYGYTFGSGTRLTVV.

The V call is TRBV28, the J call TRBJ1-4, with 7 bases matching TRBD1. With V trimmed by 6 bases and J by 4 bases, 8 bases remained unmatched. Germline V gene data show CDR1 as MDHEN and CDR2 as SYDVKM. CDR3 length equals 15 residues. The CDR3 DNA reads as TGTGCCAGCAGAACGGGACAGAAAGATAATGAAAAACTGTTTTTT. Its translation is CASRTGQKDNEKLFF.